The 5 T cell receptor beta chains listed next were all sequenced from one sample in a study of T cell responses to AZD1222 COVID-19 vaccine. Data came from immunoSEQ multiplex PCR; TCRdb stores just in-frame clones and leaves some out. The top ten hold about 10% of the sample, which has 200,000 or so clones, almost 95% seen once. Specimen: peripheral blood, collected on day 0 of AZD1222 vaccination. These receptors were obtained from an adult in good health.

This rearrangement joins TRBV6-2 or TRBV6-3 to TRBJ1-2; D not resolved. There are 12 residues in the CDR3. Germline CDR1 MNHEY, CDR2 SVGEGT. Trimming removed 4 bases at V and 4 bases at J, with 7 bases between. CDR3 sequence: CASSSGLYGYTF. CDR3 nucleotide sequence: TGTGCCAGCAGTTCCGGGCTCTATGGCTACACCTTC.

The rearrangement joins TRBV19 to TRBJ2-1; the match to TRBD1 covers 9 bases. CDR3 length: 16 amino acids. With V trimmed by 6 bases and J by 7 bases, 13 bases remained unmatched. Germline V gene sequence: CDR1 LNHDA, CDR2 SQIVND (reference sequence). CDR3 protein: CASRTTGQGIGNEQFF. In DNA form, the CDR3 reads TGTGCCAGTAGAACCACGGGACAGGGAATCGGTAATGAGCAGTTCTTC. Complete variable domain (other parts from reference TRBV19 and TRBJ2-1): DGGITQSPKYLFRKEGQNVTLSCEQNLNHDAMYWYRQDPGQGLRLIYYSQIVNDFQKGDIAEGYSVSREKKESFPLTVTSAQKNPTAFYLCASRTTGQGIGNEQFFGPGTRLTVL.

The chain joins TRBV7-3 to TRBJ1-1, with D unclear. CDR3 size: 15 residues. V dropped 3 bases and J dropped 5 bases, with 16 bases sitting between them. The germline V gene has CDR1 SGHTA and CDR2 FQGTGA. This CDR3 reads CASSLRADGWTEAFF. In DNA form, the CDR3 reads TGTGCCAGCAGCTTGAGGGCTGACGGGTGGACTGAAGCTTTCTTT.

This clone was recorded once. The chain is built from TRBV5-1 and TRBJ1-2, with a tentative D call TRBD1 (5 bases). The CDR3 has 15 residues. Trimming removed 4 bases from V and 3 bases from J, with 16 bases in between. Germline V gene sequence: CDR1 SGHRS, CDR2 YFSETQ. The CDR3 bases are TGCGCCAGCAGCCCGGGTGGGGCCTCAGACTATGGCTACACCTTC. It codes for CASSPGGASDYGYTF.

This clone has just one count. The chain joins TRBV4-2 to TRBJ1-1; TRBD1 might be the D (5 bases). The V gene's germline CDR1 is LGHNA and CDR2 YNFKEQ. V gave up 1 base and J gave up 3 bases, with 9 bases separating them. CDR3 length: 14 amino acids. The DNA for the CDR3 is TGTGCCAGCAGCCAAGCAGGGTCGGACACTGAAGCTTTCTTT. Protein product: CASSQAGSDTEAFF.